The 21 T cell receptor beta chains below all came from one sample that was sequenced in a study of PD-1 blockade in classical Hodgkin lymphoma. Libraries were prepared by immunoSEQ multiplex PCR; TCRdb keeps only in-frame clonotypes and omits some of them. The sample shows 55,000 to 80,000 clones, 85% to 95% of them seen only once. Each of the patients experienced relapse following autologous stem cell transplantation, and their brentuximab vedotin exposure differed. This sample comprised peripheral blood mononuclear cells (PBMCs), obtained at baseline. These receptors originate from a human donor with classical Hodgkin lymphoma.

The chain combines TRBV30 with TRBJ2-7, with TRBD1 matching over 10 bases. CDR1 and CDR2 (germline): GTSNPN, SVGIG (reference sequence). This CDR3 has 12 residues. V trimming: 8 bases; J trimming: 1 base; junction bases outside the gene matches: 2. The CDR3 loop reads CAQGQGSYEQYF. Here the CDR3 DNA reads TGTGCCCAGGGACAGGGGTCCTACGAGCAGTACTTC.

The chain is built from TRBV6-5 and TRBJ1-3; TRBD1 agrees at 8 bases. The germline CDR1 and CDR2 sequences are MNHEY and SVGAGI. CDR3 length equals 13 residues. V shed 6 bases and J 9 bases; nucleotides not matched to a gene: 7. The CDR3 protein is CASRGTGWSTIYF. The CDR3 DNA reads TGTGCCAGCAGAGGGACAGGATGGAGCACCATATATTTT.

The chain joins TRBV7-9 to TRBJ2-4; D remains ambiguous. Trimming took 5 bases from V and 0 from J, leaving 14 bases between them. Germline V gives CDR1 SEHNR, CDR2 FQNEAQ (reference sequence). CDR3 length equals 16 residues. The CDR3 loop is CASSPTPILAKNIQYF. The CDR3 bases are TGTGCCAGCAGCCCCACACCGATACTAGCCAAAAACATTCAGTACTTC.

The chain has TRBV18 and TRBJ2-1; D is ambiguous. The ends were cut back, 2 bases at V and 0 bases at J, with 8 bases in the middle. There are 15 residues in the CDR3. Germline values: CDR1 KGHSH, CDR2 LQKENI. The DNA for the CDR3 is TGTGCCAGCTCACCAATAGGGTTCTCCTACAATGAGCAGTTCTTC. This translates into CASSPIGFSYNEQFF.

The chain recombines TRBV7-8 with TRBJ2-3, with 9 nucleotides matching TRBD1. The CDR3 is made up of 15 amino acids. Per germline, CDR1 SGHVS and CDR2 FQNEAQ. The ends lost 7 bases at V and 2 bases at J; junction bases unmatched: 7. CDR3 coding DNA: TGTGCCAGCACCAGGGACAGGGACCTCACAGATACGCAGTATTTT. Amino acid sequence: CASTRDRDLTDTQYF.

This chain connects TRBV30 to TRBJ2-7; 8 bases agree with TRBD1. V lost 0 bases, J lost 5 bases, and 18 bases stayed unmatched. The CDR3 sequence is 18 residues long. In germline, CDR1 is GTSNPN, CDR2 SVGIG (reference sequence). The CDR3 reads CAWSVGQGWPTLFDEQYF. In DNA, the CDR3 is TGTGCCTGGAGTGTCGGACAGGGATGGCCAACCTTGTTCGACGAGCAGTACTTC.

This chain joins TRBV19 and TRBJ2-4; TRBD2 matches at 15 bases. This CDR3 spans 18 amino acids. Germline trimming cut 9 bases from V and 0 bases from J; bases unmatched to any gene: 9. Germline CDR1 is LNHDA and CDR2 is SQIVND (reference sequence). Here the CDR3 DNA reads TGTGCCAGCAGAAGGACTAGCGGGAGGGAACGAGCCAAAAACATTCAGTACTTC. It translates to CASRRTSGRERAKNIQYF.

This clone appeared a single time. The chain carries TRBV4-1 and TRBJ2-2; no clear D. The germline V and J ends were trimmed by 0 bases and 6 bases, with 5 bases remaining between them. Germline V lookup: CDR1 MGHRA, CDR2 YSYEKL. The CDR3 contains 13 residues. The CDR3 protein is CASSQDGPGELFF. The CDR3 coding sequence is TGCGCCAGCAGCCAAGATGGACCCGGGGAGCTGTTTTTT.

The chain is built from TRBV7-8 and TRBJ2-3, with D tentatively TRBD2 (7 bases). The V end lost 6 bases, the J end lost 4 bases, and 11 bases lay between the germline ends. Germline values: CDR1 SGHVS, CDR2 FQNEAQ. This CDR3 spans 13 amino acids. This CDR3 reads CASRGAGADTQYF. The CDR3 DNA is TGTGCCAGCAGGGGGGCGGGGGCAGATACGCAGTATTTT.

J is TRBJ2-7 and V is TRBV18; tentatively, D is TRBD2 (5 bases). The V gene's germline CDR1 is KGHSH and CDR2 LQKENI. The CDR3 length is 15 residues. Between the trimmed V and J ends, which lost 3 bases and 2 bases, there was a span of 14 bases. The CDR3 is CASSPAADRPYEQYF. The CDR3 nucleotides are TGTGCCAGCTCACCTGCAGCGGACCGTCCCTACGAGCAGTACTTC.

This clone appeared once. V gene TRBV7-9 combines with J gene TRBJ1-2; possibly TRBD1 for D (5 bases). Looked up from germline, CDR1 is SEHNR and CDR2 is FQNEAQ (reference sequence). The CDR3 consists of 16 residues. The V end lost 1 base, the J end lost 3 bases, and 15 bases lay between the germline ends. In DNA form, the CDR3 reads TGTGCCAGCAGCTTAGTGAGGGGCCGGGACTACTATGGCTACACCTTC. Translating gives CASSLVRGRDYYGYTF.

The chain couples TRBV6-6 to TRBJ1-2; no reliable D call. V lost 5 bases, J lost 0 bases, and 13 bases lay in between. Germline CDR1 is MNHNY and CDR2 is SVGAGI (reference sequence). The CDR3 has 15 amino acids. The CDR3 region is CASSTPSGSNYGYTF. CDR3 sequence (DNA): TGTGCCAGCAGTACCCCCTCCGGGTCTAACTATGGCTACACCTTC.

The rearrangement joins TRBV7-8 to TRBJ2-7; the match to TRBD1 covers 9 bases. CDR3 length equals 16 residues. CDR1 is SGHVS and CDR2 is FQNEAQ in the germline V gene. Unmatched junction bases numbered 5, after V lost 1 base and J lost 1 base. For the CDR3, the DNA is TGTGCCAGCAGCTTAGTCGGGACAGGGACATCCTACGAGCAGTACTTC. It codes for CASSLVGTGTSYEQYF.

The CDR3 DNA sequence: TGCGCCAGCAGCCAAGTGCCAGGGGATAGCAATCAGCCCCAGCATTTT. It specifies CASSQVPGDSNQPQHF. The V gene is TRBV4-1, the J gene TRBJ1-5; a possible D gene is TRBD1 (6 bases). The V gene's germline CDR1 is MGHRA and CDR2 YSYEKL. The CDR3 is 16 residues long. With 1 base removed from V and 0 bases from J, the gap between germline ends came to 10 bases.

The gene calls are TRBV9 and TRBJ2-7; no firm D call. Trimming cost V 0 bases and J 0 bases, with 7 bases left between them. Germline CDR1 and CDR2: SGDLS and YYNGEE. The CDR3 sequence is 14 residues long. CDR3 bases: TGTGCCAGCAGCGTAGTGGCAGGCTCCTACGAGCAGTACTTC. The encoded protein is CASSVVAGSYEQYF.

V and J are TRBV14 and TRBJ2-3; D remains unclear. Germline V CDR1 and CDR2: SGHDN, FVKESK. The CDR3 has 13 residues. V lost 0 bases, J lost 7 bases, and 8 bases lay in between. CDR3 protein: CASSQDGVYTQYF. The CDR3 region has the DNA TGTGCCAGCAGCCAAGACGGCGTTTATACGCAGTATTTT. Variable domain in full (rest from reference TRBV14 and TRBJ2-3): EAGVTQFPSHSVIEKGQTVTLRCDPISGHDNLYWYRRVMGKEIKFLLHFVKESKQDESGMPNNRFLAERTGGTYSTLKVQPAELEDSGVYFCASSQDGVYTQYFGPGTRLTVL.

The chain couples TRBV27 to TRBJ2-7; D unclear. The CDR3 runs to 15 residues. Per germline, CDR1 MNHEY and CDR2 SMNVEV (reference sequence). Trimming took off 2 bases at V and 0 bases at J, with 11 bases between the two ends. The CDR3 DNA sequence: TGTGCCAGCAGTTTAGGTAGCTTCCCCTCCTACGAGCAGTACTTC. Translating gives CASSLGSFPSYEQYF.

The chain is built from TRBV6-6 and TRBJ2-7; tentative D call: TRBD1 (6 bases). Germline lookup yields CDR1 MNHNY and CDR2 SVGAGI (reference sequence). This CDR3 is built from 13 residues. Trimming cost V 7 bases and J 6 bases, with 16 bases left between them. The CDR3 DNA reads as TGTGCCAGCAAACAGGGTTCGGCCGGCGAGCAGTACTTC. Translated, it gives CASKQGSAGEQYF.

This chain uses TRBV27 with TRBJ1-2, with a tentative D call TRBD1 (5 bases). Germline V lookup: CDR1 MNHEY, CDR2 SMNVEV (reference sequence). Trimming left V 7 bases short and J 8 bases short, with 14 bases between. The CDR3 has 12 amino acids. Here the CDR3 DNA reads TGTGCCAGCACGACGGGGGGGTCCGGCTACACCTTC. Its protein is CASTTGGSGYTF.

The gene calls are TRBV25-1 and TRBJ2-7; D remains ambiguous. The V and J ends lost 4 bases and 5 bases respectively, with 3 bases between them. Germline assignment: CDR1 MGHDK and CDR2 SYGVNS. This CDR3 has 10 amino acids. The CDR3 DNA reads TGTGCCAGCAGTGCCGACGAGCAGTACTTC. Translating gives CASSADEQYF.

The genes are TRBV5-1 and TRBJ1-3; TRBD1 matches at 10 bases. CDR1 is SGHRS and CDR2 is YFSETQ in the germline V gene. This CDR3 region has 15 residues. Unmatched junction bases numbered 4, after V lost 4 bases and J lost 3 bases. This CDR3 reads CASSPGQGNGNTIYF. The CDR3 DNA follows: TGCGCCAGCAGCCCGGGACAGGGGAATGGAAACACCATATATTTT.